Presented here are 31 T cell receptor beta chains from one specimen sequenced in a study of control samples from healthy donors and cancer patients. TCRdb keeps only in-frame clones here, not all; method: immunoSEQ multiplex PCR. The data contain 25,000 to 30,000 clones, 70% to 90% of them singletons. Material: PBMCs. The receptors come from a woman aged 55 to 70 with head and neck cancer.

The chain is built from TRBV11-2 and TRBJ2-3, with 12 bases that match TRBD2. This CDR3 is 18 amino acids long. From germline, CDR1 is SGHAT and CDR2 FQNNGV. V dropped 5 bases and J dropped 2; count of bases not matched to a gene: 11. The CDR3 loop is CASSTRYGLAGYTDTQYF. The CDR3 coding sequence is TGTGCCAGCAGCACCCGGTATGGACTAGCGGGGTACACAGATACGCAGTATTTT.

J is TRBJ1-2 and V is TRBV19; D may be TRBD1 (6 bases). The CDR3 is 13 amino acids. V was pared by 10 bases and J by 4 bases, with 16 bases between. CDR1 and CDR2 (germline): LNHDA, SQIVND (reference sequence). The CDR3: CATRTADSYGYTF. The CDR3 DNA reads TGTGCCACCAGGACAGCCGACTCCTATGGCTACACCTTC.

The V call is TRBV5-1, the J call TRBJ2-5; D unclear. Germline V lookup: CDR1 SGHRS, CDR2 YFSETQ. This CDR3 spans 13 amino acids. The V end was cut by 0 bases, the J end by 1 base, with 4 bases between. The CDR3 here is CASSLDPQETQYF. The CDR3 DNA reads TGCGCCAGCAGCTTGGACCCCCAAGAGACCCAGTACTTC.

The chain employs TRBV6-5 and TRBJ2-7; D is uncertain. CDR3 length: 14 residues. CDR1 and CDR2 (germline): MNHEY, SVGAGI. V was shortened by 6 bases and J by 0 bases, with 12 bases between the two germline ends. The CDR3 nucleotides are TGTGCCAGCAGGATCGGTGGGGTCTCCTACGAGCAGTACTTC. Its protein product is CASRIGGVSYEQYF.

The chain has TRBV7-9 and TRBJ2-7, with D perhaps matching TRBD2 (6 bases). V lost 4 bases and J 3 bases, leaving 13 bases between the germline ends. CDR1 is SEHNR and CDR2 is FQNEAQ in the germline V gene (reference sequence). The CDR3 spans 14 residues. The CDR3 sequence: CASSSLGSVYEQYF. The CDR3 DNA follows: TGTGCCAGCAGCTCTCTCGGGAGTGTCTACGAGCAGTACTTC.

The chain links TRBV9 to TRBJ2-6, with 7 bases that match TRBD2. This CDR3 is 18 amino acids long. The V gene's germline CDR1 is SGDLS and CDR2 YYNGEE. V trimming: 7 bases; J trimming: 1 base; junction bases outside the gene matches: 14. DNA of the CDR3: TGTGCCAGCCGCCGAAACTCGAGGGGAGGGTCTGGGGCCAACGTCCTGACTTTC. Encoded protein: CASRRNSRGGSGANVLTF.

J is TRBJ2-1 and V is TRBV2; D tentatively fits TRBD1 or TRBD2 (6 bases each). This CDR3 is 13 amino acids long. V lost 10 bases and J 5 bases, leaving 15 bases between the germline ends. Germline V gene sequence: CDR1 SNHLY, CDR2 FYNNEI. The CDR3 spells CATVGGGHNEQFF. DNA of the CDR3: TGTGCCACCGTGGGGGGCGGCCACAATGAGCAGTTCTTC.

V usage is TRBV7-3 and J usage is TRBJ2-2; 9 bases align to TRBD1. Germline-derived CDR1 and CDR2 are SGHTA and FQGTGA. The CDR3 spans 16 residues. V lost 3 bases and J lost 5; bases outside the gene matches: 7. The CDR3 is CASSFPGQGSTGELFF. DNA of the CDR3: TGTGCCAGCAGCTTTCCGGGACAGGGAAGTACCGGGGAGCTGTTTTTT.

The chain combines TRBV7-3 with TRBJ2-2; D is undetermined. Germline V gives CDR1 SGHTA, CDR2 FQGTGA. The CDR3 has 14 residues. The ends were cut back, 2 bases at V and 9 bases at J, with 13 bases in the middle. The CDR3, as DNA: TGTGCCAGCAGCTTAGATTCTACGTCCAGGGAGCTGTTTTTT. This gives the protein CASSLDSTSRELFF.

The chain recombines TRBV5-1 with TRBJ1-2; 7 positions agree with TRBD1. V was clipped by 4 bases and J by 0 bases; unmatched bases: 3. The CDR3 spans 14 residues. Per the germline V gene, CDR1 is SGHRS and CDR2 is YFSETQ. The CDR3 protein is CASSEGQANYGYTF. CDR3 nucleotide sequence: TGCGCCAGCAGCGAAGGACAGGCTAACTATGGCTACACCTTC.

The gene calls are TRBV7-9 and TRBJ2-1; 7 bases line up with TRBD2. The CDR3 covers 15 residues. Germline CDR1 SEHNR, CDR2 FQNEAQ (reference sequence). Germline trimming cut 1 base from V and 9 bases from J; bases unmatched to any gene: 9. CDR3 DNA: TGTGCCAGCAGCTTAGAGTTGGTAACGGGAGGTGAGCAGTTCTTC. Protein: CASSLELVTGGEQFF.

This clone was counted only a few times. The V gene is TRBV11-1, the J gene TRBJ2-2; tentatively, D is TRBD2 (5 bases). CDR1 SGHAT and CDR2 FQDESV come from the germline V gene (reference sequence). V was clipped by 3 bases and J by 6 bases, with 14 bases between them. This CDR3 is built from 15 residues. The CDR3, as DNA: TGTGCCAGCAGCTTCTCTAGCATCGGGGCCGGGGAGCTGTTTTTT. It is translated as CASSFSSIGAGELFF.

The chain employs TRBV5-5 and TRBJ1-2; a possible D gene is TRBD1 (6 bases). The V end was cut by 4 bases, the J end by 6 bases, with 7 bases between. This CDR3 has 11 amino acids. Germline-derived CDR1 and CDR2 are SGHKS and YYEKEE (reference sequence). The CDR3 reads CASSRTDGYTF. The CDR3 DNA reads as TGTGCCAGCAGCAGGACAGATGGCTACACCTTC.

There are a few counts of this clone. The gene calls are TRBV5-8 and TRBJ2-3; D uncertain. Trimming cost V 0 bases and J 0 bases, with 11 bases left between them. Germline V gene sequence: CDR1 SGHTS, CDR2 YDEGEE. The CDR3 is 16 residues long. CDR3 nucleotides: TGTGCCAGCAGCTTGGTCAGGCAAACTAGCACAGATACGCAGTATTTT. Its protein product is CASSLVRQTSTDTQYF.

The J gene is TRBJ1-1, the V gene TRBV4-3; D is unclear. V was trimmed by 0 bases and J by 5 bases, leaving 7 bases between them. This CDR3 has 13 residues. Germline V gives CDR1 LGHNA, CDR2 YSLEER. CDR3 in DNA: TGCGCCAGCAGCCAAGATTGGAAGACTGAAGCTTTCTTT. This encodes CASSQDWKTEAFF.

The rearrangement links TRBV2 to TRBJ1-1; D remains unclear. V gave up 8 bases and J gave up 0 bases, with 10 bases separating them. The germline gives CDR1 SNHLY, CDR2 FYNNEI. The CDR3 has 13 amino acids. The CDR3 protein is CASYGYMNTEAFF. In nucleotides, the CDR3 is TGTGCCAGCTACGGCTATATGAACACTGAAGCTTTCTTT.

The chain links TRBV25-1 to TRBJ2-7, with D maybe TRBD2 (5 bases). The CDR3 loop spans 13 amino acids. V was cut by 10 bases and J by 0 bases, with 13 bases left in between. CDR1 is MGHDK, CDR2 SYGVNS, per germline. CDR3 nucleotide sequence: TGTGCCACCCGCGTGGCGGGCTCCTACGAGCAGTACTTC. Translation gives CATRVAGSYEQYF.

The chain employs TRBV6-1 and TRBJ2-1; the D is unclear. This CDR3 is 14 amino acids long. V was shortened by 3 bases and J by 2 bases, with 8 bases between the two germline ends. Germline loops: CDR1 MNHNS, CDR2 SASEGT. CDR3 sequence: CASSDGTAYNEQFF. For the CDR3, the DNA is TGTGCCAGCAGTGATGGCACAGCCTACAATGAGCAGTTCTTC.

The DNA for the CDR3 is TGTGCCAGCAGCTCAGGACTAGCGGGAGGAGAAGATACGCAGTATTTT. Residues: CASSSGLAGGEDTQYF. The genes are TRBV5-4 and TRBJ2-3, with 14 bases aligning to TRBD2. Trimming took 3 bases from V and 5 from J; bases not matched to a gene: 5. Germline assignment: CDR1 SGHNT and CDR2 YYREEE (reference sequence). The CDR3 is made up of 16 amino acids. The whole variable domain, filled in from reference TRBV5-4 and TRBJ2-3, reads ETGVTQSPTHLIKTRGQQVTLRCSSQSGHNTVSWYQQALGQGPQFIFQYYREEENGRGNFPPRFSGLQFPNYSSELNVNALELDDSALYLCASSSGLAGGEDTQYFGPGTRLTVL.

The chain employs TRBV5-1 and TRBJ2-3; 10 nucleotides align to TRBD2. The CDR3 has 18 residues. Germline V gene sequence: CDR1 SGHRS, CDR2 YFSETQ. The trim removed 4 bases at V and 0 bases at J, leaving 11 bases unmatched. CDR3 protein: CASSGSSGGYYSTDTQYF. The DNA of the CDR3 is TGCGCCAGCAGCGGCTCTAGCGGGGGTTATTATAGCACAGATACGCAGTATTTT.

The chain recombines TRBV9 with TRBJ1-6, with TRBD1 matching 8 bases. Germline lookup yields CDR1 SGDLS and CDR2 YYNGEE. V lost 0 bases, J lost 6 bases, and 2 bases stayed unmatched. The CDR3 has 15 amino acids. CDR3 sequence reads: CASSVAGGSNSPLHF. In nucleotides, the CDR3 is TGTGCCAGCAGCGTAGCAGGGGGCTCTAATTCACCCCTCCACTTT. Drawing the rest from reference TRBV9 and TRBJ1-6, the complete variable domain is DSGVTQTPKHLITATGQRVTLRCSPRSGDLSVYWYQQSLDQGLQFLIQYYNGEERAKGNILERFSAQQFPDLHSELNLSSLELGDSALYFCASSVAGGSNSPLHFGNGTRLTVT.

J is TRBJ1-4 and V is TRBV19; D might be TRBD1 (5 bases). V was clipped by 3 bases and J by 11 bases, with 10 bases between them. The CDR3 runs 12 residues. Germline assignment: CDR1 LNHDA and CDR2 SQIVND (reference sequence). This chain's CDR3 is CASSIQGGKLFF. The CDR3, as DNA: TGTGCCAGTAGTATCCAGGGTGGGAAACTGTTTTTT. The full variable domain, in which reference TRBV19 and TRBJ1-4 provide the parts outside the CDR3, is DGGITQSPKYLFRKEGQNVTLSCEQNLNHDAMYWYRQDPGQGLRLIYYSQIVNDFQKGDIAEGYSVSREKKESFPLTVTSAQKNPTAFYLCASSIQGGKLFFGSGTQLSVL.

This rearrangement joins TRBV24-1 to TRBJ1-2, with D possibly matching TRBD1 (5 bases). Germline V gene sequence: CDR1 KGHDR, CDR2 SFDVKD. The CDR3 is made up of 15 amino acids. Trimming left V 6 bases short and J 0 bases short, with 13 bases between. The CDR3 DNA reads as TGTGCCACCAGTTCGCCAGGGAGTACTAACTATGGCTACACCTTC. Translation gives CATSSPGSTNYGYTF.

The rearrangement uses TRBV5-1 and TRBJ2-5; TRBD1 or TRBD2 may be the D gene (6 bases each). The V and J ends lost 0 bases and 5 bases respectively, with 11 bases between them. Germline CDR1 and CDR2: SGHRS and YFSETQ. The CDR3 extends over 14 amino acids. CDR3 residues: CASSLAGGGETQYF. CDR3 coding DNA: TGCGCCAGCAGCTTGGCCGGGGGCGGGGAGACCCAGTACTTC.

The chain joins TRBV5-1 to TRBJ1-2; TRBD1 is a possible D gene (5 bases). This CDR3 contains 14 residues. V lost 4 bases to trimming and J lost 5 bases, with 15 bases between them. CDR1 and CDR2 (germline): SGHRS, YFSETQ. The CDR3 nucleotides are TGCGCCAGCAGCGAGTTGACAGAGGAATATGGCTACACCTTC. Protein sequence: CASSELTEEYGYTF.

CDR3 coding DNA: TGTGCCACCTATAGAGGGAGGGCCGGAGATACGCAGTATTTT. Encoded protein: CATYRGRAGDTQYF. The rearrangement joins TRBV5-6 to TRBJ2-3; 7 positions match TRBD2. Germline V lookup: CDR1 SGHDT, CDR2 YYEEEE. The CDR3 sequence is 14 residues long. J gave up 5 bases and V 9 bases, and 12 bases lay outside the gene matches.

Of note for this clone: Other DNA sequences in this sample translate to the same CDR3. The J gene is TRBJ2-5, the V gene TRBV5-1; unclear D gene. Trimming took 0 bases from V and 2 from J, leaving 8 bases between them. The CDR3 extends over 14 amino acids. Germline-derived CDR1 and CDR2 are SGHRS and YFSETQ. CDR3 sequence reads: CASSLVQPQETQYF. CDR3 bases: TGCGCCAGCAGCTTGGTTCAGCCACAAGAGACCCAGTACTTC.

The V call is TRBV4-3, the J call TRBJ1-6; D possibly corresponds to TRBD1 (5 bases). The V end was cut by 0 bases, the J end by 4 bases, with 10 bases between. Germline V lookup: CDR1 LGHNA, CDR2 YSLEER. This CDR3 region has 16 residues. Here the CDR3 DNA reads TGCGCCAGCAGCCAAGATAGGGACTTGTATAATTCACCCCTCCACTTT. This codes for CASSQDRDLYNSPLHF.

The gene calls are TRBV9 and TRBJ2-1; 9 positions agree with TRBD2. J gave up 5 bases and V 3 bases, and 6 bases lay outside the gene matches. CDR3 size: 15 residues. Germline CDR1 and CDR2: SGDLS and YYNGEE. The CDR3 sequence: CASSASGLANNEQFF. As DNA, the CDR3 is TGTGCCAGCAGCGCCTCGGGACTAGCCAACAATGAGCAGTTCTTC.

CDR3 nucleotides: TGTGCCAGCAGTCTGGGAGGGACACTTTTTAATCAGCCCCAGCATTTT. It codes for CASSLGGTLFNQPQHF. The V call is TRBV19, the J call TRBJ1-5; D might be TRBD1 (6 bases). CDR1 is LNHDA and CDR2 is SQIVND in the germline V gene (reference sequence). This CDR3 spans 16 amino acids. Trimming stripped 9 bases from V and 4 bases from J, with 22 bases between.

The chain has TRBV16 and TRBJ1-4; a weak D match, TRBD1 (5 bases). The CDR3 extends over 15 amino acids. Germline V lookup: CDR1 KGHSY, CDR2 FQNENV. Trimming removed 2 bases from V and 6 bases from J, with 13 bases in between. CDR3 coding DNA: TGTGCCAGCAGCCAACAGTATGGGGACTATGAAAAACTGTTTTTT. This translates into CASSQQYGDYEKLFF.